These 24 T cell receptor beta chains came from one sample sequenced in a study of blood T cell repertoires in COVID-19. The method was immunoSEQ multiplex PCR; TCRdb's version includes in-frame clones alone and lacks a portion of them. The profile covers over 350,000 clones, with 85% to 90% appearing a single time and around 4.4% taken by the ten largest. The sample comprised peripheral blood. All receptors come from a woman in her twenties or thirties with acute or convalescent COVID-19.

The rearrangement links TRBV18 to TRBJ2-5; 16 positions match TRBD2. CDR1 and CDR2 (germline): KGHSH, LQKENI. The CDR3 is made up of 18 amino acids. V dropped 3 bases and J dropped 0; count of bases not matched to a gene: 4. The CDR3, as DNA: TGTGCCAGCTCACCCGGGACTAGCGGGGGGGCCTACCAAGAGACCCAGTACTTC. Its translation is CASSPGTSGGAYQETQYF. Drawing the rest from reference TRBV18 and TRBJ2-5, the complete variable domain is NAGVMQNPRHLVRRRGQEARLRCSPMKGHSHVYWYRQLPEEGLKFMVYLQKENIIDESGMPKERFSAEFPKEGPSILRIQQVVRGDSAAYFCASSPGTSGGAYQETQYFGPGTRLLVL.

The J gene is TRBJ2-3, the V gene TRBV7-2; D perhaps matches TRBD2 (6 bases). The CDR3 has 15 residues. CDR1 is SGHTA, CDR2 FQGNSA, per germline. The V end lost 5 bases, the J end lost 2 bases, and 14 bases lay between the germline ends. CDR3 nucleotides: TGTGCCAGCAGCCGTCTGGCGGGATCCACAGATACGCAGTATTTT. It encodes CASSRLAGSTDTQYF.

This chain joins TRBV12-3 or TRBV12-4 and TRBJ2-3; D may be TRBD1 (5 bases). The V gene lost 5 bases and the J gene lost 1 base, with 7 bases spanning the gap. The CDR3 consists of 13 residues. The DNA of the CDR3 is TGTGCCAGCAGTAGGACACGCACAGATACGCAGTATTTT. It translates to CASSRTRTDTQYF.

This clone came up once. The rearrangement uses TRBV19 and TRBJ2-1, with a tentative D call TRBD2 (5 bases). The germline V gene has CDR1 LNHDA and CDR2 SQIVND (reference sequence). V lost 3 bases, J lost 0 bases, and 12 bases lay in between. The CDR3 has 16 amino acids. The CDR3 bases are TGTGCCAGTAGTATCAGCGGCCCAAGCTCCTACAATGAGCAGTTCTTC. Translation: CASSISGPSSYNEQFF.

V is TRBV11-1 and J is TRBJ2-3; 7 bases match TRBD2. The ends lost 5 bases at V and 6 bases at J; junction bases unmatched: 8. CDR3 length: 14 residues. Germline assignment: CDR1 SGHAT and CDR2 FQDESV (reference sequence). CDR3 amino acids: CASSAGLGLDTQYF. The CDR3 bases are TGTGCCAGCAGCGCCGGACTAGGACTGGATACGCAGTATTTT.

This rearrangement joins TRBV7-2 to TRBJ2-3, with D possibly being TRBD2 (7 bases). Germline V lookup: CDR1 SGHTA, CDR2 FQGNSA. Trimming took 5 bases from V and 4 from J, leaving 13 bases between them. The CDR3 has 14 residues. CDR3 nucleotide sequence: TGTGCCAGCAGCCGGGGGGCCGGCGCAGATACGCAGTATTTT. It specifies CASSRGAGADTQYF.

This chain connects TRBV5-5 to TRBJ2-5; the D gene is possibly TRBD2 (7 bases). Germline V gives CDR1 SGHKS, CDR2 YYEKEE (reference sequence). V lost 5 bases and J lost 5, with 10 bases in between. The CDR3 covers 12 residues. The CDR3 DNA follows: TGTGCCAGCAGTCGGGGGGCGGAGACCCAGTACTTC. This translates into CASSRGAETQYF.

The chain is built from TRBV13 and TRBJ2-1; 10 nucleotides match TRBD2. This CDR3 contains 16 residues. With V trimmed by 5 bases and J by 4 bases, 8 bases remained unmatched. Germline V lookup: CDR1 PRHDT, CDR2 FYEKMQ (reference sequence). The DNA of the CDR3 is TGTGCCAGCAGCACAAAGCGGACTAGCGGATACAATGAGCAGTTCTTC. It is translated as CASSTKRTSGYNEQFF.

This clone was detected a few times. The chain uses TRBV27 and TRBJ2-5; 7 nucleotides align to TRBD1. This CDR3 is built from 17 residues. From germline, CDR1 is MNHEY and CDR2 SMNVEV (reference sequence). Trimming at V came to 4 bases and at J to 4 bases, leaving 15 bases not matched to a gene. The CDR3 loop reads CASSSRIDRVGRETQYF. Written as DNA, the CDR3 is TGTGCCAGCAGTTCTCGCATCGACAGGGTCGGGCGAGAGACCCAGTACTTC.

This chain joins TRBV7-2 and TRBJ2-5, with TRBD1 identical over 7 bases. The CDR3 is 15 amino acids. The trim removed 1 base at V and 2 bases at J, leaving 4 bases unmatched. CDR1 is SGHTA, CDR2 FQGNSA, per germline. The CDR3 is CASSLGGGGQETQYF. The CDR3 nucleotides read TGTGCCAGCAGCTTAGGAGGGGGCGGGCAAGAGACCCAGTACTTC.

The chain has TRBV7-7 and TRBJ2-1; D is unresolved. The V gene lost 1 base and the J gene lost 2 bases, with 12 bases spanning the gap. Germline V CDR1 and CDR2: SSHAT, FNYEAQ (reference sequence). The CDR3 extends over 16 amino acids. The CDR3 region is CASSLDLVPTYNEQFF. The CDR3 DNA is TGTGCCAGCAGCTTAGATCTCGTCCCTACCTACAATGAGCAGTTCTTC.

This clone was detected ten times or more. This sequence joins TRBV3-1 (or the pseudogene TRBV3-2) and TRBJ1-1; D gene unclear. Looked up from germline, CDR1 is LGHDT and CDR2 is YNNKEL (reference sequence). Trimming took 4 bases from V and 10 from J, leaving 19 bases between them. The CDR3 runs 14 residues. CDR3 protein: CASSPDLILTPAFF. The CDR3 region has the DNA TGTGCCAGCAGCCCTGACCTAATACTAACCCCAGCTTTCTTT.

The chain uses TRBV7-9 and TRBJ2-5, with D unclear. Germline V CDR1 and CDR2: SEHNR, FQNEAQ (reference sequence). This CDR3 comprises 12 residues. Trimming stripped 2 bases from V and 5 bases from J, with 6 bases between. In nucleotides, the CDR3 is TGTGCCAGCAGCTTATTCCGGGAGACCCAGTACTTC. It specifies CASSLFRETQYF.

The chain is built from TRBV19 and TRBJ2-4; D is unclear. The CDR3 spans 13 residues. V gave up 1 base and J gave up 1 base, with 2 bases separating them. Germline V gene lookup returns CDR1 LNHDA and CDR2 SQIVND (reference sequence). CDR3 bases: TGTGCCAGTAGTATAGCGGCCAAAAACATTCAGTACTTC. Encoded protein: CASSIAAKNIQYF.

The rearrangement uses TRBV6-1 and TRBJ1-2, with a tentative D call TRBD1 (5 bases). The CDR3 has 16 amino acids. CDR1 MNHNS and CDR2 SASEGT come from the germline V gene. Trimming removed 4 bases at V and 8 bases at J, with 23 bases between. CDR3 sequence: CASSGEIPSTGAGYTF. CDR3 nucleotides: TGTGCCAGCAGTGGTGAAATCCCCTCAACAGGCGCCGGCTACACCTTC.

V and J are TRBV28 and TRBJ2-2; tentatively, D is TRBD1 (5 bases). The V gene's germline CDR1 is MDHEN and CDR2 SYDVKM. V was trimmed by 2 bases and J by 4 bases, leaving 14 bases between them. The CDR3 contains 16 residues. The CDR3 reads CASSLARALGTGELFF. Here the CDR3 DNA reads TGTGCCAGCAGTTTAGCCAGGGCTCTGGGCACCGGGGAGCTGTTTTTT.

The chain recombines TRBV12-3 or TRBV12-4 with TRBJ1-1, with D unclear. This CDR3 contains 11 residues. V was clipped by 6 bases and J by 7 bases, with 9 bases between them. CDR3 residues: CASSRTVEAFF. The DNA for the CDR3 is TGTGCCAGCAGCCGGACTGTTGAAGCTTTCTTT.

The chain combines TRBV2 with TRBJ1-2; D unclear. From germline, CDR1 is SNHLY and CDR2 FYNNEI. This CDR3 spans 14 amino acids. With 7 bases removed from V and 0 bases from J, the gap between germline ends came to 12 bases. Here the CDR3 reads CASISAATNYGYTF. CDR3 DNA: TGTGCCAGCATATCAGCGGCTACTAACTATGGCTACACCTTC.

The chain combines TRBV6-5 with TRBJ1-1; 7 nucleotides match TRBD1. V lost 5 bases to trimming and J lost 10 bases; unmatched junction nucleotides: 13. Germline CDR1 is MNHEY and CDR2 is SVGAGI. This CDR3 spans 14 amino acids. The CDR3 nucleotides are TGTGCCAGCAGTCCGCAAAGGGACAGTTTTTCAGCTTTCTTT. It yields the protein CASSPQRDSFSAFF.

The chain has TRBV7-3 and TRBJ2-1; 10 bases align to TRBD2. In germline, CDR1 is SGHTA, CDR2 FQGTGA. The trim removed 1 base at V and 9 bases at J, leaving 9 bases unmatched. The CDR3 has 16 residues. The CDR3 DNA is TGTGCCAGCAGCTTAAAACCTGGACTAGCGGCGGGTGAGCAGTTCTTC. Its translation: CASSLKPGLAAGEQFF.

This chain joins TRBV6-5 and TRBJ2-7, with 7 bases matching TRBD1. The CDR3 has 15 residues. Germline CDR1 MNHEY, CDR2 SVGAGI. Losses at the gene ends were 6 bases for V and 3 bases for J; bases not matched to a gene: 11. The CDR3 spells CASSDKRTGLYEQYF. The CDR3 bases are TGTGCCAGCAGCGACAAGAGGACAGGACTCTACGAGCAGTACTTC.

CDR3 loop: CASSIRGGRGRNTIYF. In DNA, the CDR3 is TGTGCCAGCAGCATCCGGGGTGGGAGGGGAAGAAACACCATATATTTT. The gene calls are TRBV3-1 (or the pseudogene TRBV3-2) and TRBJ1-3, with D possibly TRBD1 on 5 matching bases. V was pared by 5 bases and J by 5 bases, with 19 bases between. CDR1 and CDR2 (germline): LGHDT, YNNKEL (reference sequence). This CDR3 spans 16 amino acids.

J is TRBJ2-7 and V is TRBV2; 7 nucleotides align to TRBD1. The CDR3 runs to 15 residues. V gave up 4 bases and J gave up 4 bases; unmatched junction bases: 10. The germline gives CDR1 SNHLY, CDR2 FYNNEI. CDR3 amino acids: CASSVERGRGYEQYF. For the CDR3, the DNA is TGTGCCAGCAGTGTTGAGAGGGGGCGAGGGTACGAGCAGTACTTC.

This chain uses TRBV30 with TRBJ2-5, with D possibly being TRBD2 (6 bases). V lost 5 bases to trimming and J lost 10 bases, with 8 bases between them. CDR1 and CDR2 from the germline V gene are GTSNPN and SVGIG (reference sequence). The CDR3 extends over 9 amino acids. The CDR3 region is CAWGRSQYF. The CDR3 DNA is TGTGCCTGGGGGAGGAGCCAGTACTTC.